These 3 T cell receptor beta chains were sequenced from one sample in a study of T cell clonality in common variable immunodeficiency. Measured with immunoSEQ multiplex PCR; TCRdb has only the in-frame clones, and not every one. The table lists some 43,000 clones, with no singletons. The sequenced sample consisted of peripheral blood mononuclear cells. These receptors were obtained from a person aged 18 to 69 in good health.

This clone has a count of ten or more. With the read ending 3 residues before the CDR3 end, the germline J gene is used to fill in that end. V gene TRBV20-1 combines with J gene TRBJ2-5; unclear D gene. This CDR3 region has 14 residues. The V end was cut by 0 bases, the J end by 7 bases, with 15 bases between. The germline V gene encodes CDR1 DFQATT and CDR2 SNEGSKA (reference sequence). CDR3 sequence reads: CSARDSAQPGTQYF. The covered CDR3 bases are TGCAGTGCTAGAGATTCGGCGCAGCCAGGGACC.

This clone was recorded at least ten times. With the read ending 3 residues before the CDR3 end, the germline J gene is used to fill in that end. J is TRBJ2-2 and V is TRBV29-1, with a tentative D call TRBD2 (6 bases). Germline V gene sequence: CDR1 SQVTM, CDR2 ANQGSEA. The V gene lost 3 bases and the J gene lost 4 bases, with 12 bases spanning the gap. This CDR3 has 14 residues. The DNA read from the CDR3 is TGCAGCGTTGAGCCGACTAGTTTCACCGGGGAG. Translation: CSVEPTSFTGE. The CDR3 in its entirety is CSVEPTSFTGELFF.

This clone showed up many times. The sequenced fragment ends 3 residues before the CDR3 boundary, so the rest is inferred from the germline J gene. V usage is TRBV7-3 and J usage is TRBJ2-2; TRBD2 aligns across 9 bases. The CDR3 is 16 residues long. The V and J ends lost 5 bases and 6 bases, in that order; junction bases with no gene match: 10. From germline, CDR1 is SGHTA and CDR2 FQGTGA. CDR3 amino acids: CASSGKAGGQSGELFF. CDR3 DNA, as far as it was read: TGTGCCAGCAGCGGAAAGGCGGGGGGGCAATCCGGGGAG. Together with reference TRBV7-3 and TRBJ2-2, the CDR3 gives the full variable domain: GAGVSQTPSNKVTEKGKYVELRCDPISGHTALYWYRQSLGQGPEFLIYFQGTGAADDSGLPNDRFFAVRPEGSVSTLKIQRTERGDSAVYLCASSGKAGGQSGELFFGEGSRLTVL.